Listed below are T cell receptor beta chains from one sample, sequenced in a study of PD-L1 blockade in urothelial cancer. Assay: immunoSEQ multiplex PCR; the TCRdb copy retains only in-frame clones and omits some. The sample lists about 35,000 clones, over 65% occurring once. The source material was PBMCs, sampled around atezolizumab (anti-PD-L1) treatment. All receptors derive from a man between 40 and 49 years old with urothelial cancer. The CDR3 runs from the conserved cysteine through the conserved F or W.

J gene	V gene	CDR3 protein
TRBJ2-7	TRBV25-1	CASSQNYEQYF
TRBJ2-1	TRBV7-2	CASSPQGAGTYNEQFF
TRBJ2-3	TRBV19	CASSAYLGREATDTQYF
TRBJ2-5	TRBV19	CASSRVAAYQETQYF
TRBJ2-2	TRBV29-1	CSVGTSGLGGELFF
TRBJ2-5	TRBV7-2	CASRRGGETQYF
TRBJ2-7	TRBV2	CASGWSGYEQYF
TRBJ2-7	TRBV6-1	CASSEGPSYEQYF
TRBJ2-2	TRBV29-1	CSAGSGLLKTGELFF
TRBJ2-2	TRBV6-5	CASSRDRAGELFF
TRBJ1-3	TRBV11-2	CASSLDSGRQGPSGNTIYF
TRBJ2-7	TRBV6-5	CASSYGGGTPGEQYF
TRBJ1-2	TRBV28	CASSLRRQGNYGYTF
TRBJ2-7	TRBV9	CASSVGPAYEQYF
TRBJ2-7	TRBV28	CASSLTGPTYEQYF
TRBJ2-7	TRBV27	CASTDKTSGSIPEYF
TRBJ1-5	TRBV6-5	CASRGGSQPQHF
TRBJ1-2	TRBV29-1	CSVVVGGSGGYTF
TRBJ1-1	TRBV11-3	CASSPHENTEAFF